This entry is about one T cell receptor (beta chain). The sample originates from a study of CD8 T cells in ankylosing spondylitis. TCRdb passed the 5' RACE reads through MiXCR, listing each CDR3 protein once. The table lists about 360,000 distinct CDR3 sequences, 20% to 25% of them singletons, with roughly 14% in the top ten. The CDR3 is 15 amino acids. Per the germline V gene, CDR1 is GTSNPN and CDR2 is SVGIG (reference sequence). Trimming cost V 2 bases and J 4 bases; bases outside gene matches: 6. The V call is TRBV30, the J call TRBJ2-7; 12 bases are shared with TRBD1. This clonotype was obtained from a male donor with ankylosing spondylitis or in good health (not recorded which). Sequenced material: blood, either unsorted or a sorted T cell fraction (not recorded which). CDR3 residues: CAWSPGTGGMYEQYF. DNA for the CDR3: TGTGCCTGGAGTCCCGGGACAGGGGGCATGTACGAGCAGTACTTC.